This T cell receptor beta chain was sequenced during a study of blood T cells in healthy people across ages. General observations from the study: Researchers judged that diversity estimates from one million T cells fell short of true values.

This clonotype was observed a handful of times. No antigen is known for it. Then a second PCR, running about 6 to 12 cycles, was carried out with a sample-barcoded 5' primer and a J-beta primer mix. Unique molecular identifiers of 12 random nucleotides labeled each cDNA. TCRdb independently ran MiXCR on the 5' RACE reads; one entry per CDR3 protein. The sample shows 700,000 to 950,000 distinct CDR3 sequences, 35% to 45% of them seen only once. The sequenced sample was blood. This receptor was identified in an older woman in good health.

The CDR3 loop is CASSSYKGQGSAYEQYF. The CDR3 nucleotides are TGTGCCAGCAGTTCTTATAAGGGACAGGGTTCCGCCTACGAGCAGTACTTC. V is TRBV27 and J is TRBJ2-7; the match to TRBD1 covers 9 bases. CDR3 length: 17 residues. Germline CDR1 MNHEY, CDR2 SMNVEV (reference sequence). The V segment lost 4 bases and the J segment 2 bases; nucleotides outside the gene matches: 12.